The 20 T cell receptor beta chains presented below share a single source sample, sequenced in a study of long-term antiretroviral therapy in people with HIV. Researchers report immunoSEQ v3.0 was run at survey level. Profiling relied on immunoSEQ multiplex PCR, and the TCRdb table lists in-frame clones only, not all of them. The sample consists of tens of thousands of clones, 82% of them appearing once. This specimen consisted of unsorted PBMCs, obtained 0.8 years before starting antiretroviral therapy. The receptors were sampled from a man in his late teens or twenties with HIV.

The CDR3 nucleotides read TGTGCCACCAGCAGAGGTCAGGGGGCGCGCGCCGGGGAGCTGTTTTTT. Protein: CATSRGQGARAGELFF. The chain uses TRBV15 and TRBJ2-2, with 8 bases identical to TRBD1. This CDR3 region has 16 residues. With V trimmed by 1 base and J by 6 bases, 7 bases remained unmatched. CDR1 and CDR2 from the germline V gene are LNHNV and YYDKDF (reference sequence).

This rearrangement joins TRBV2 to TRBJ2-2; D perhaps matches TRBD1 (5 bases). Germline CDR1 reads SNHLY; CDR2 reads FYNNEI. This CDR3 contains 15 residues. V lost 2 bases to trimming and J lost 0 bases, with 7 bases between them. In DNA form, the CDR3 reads TGTGCCAGCAGTGAACGACAGTCGAACACCGGGGAGCTGTTTTTT. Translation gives CASSERQSNTGELFF.

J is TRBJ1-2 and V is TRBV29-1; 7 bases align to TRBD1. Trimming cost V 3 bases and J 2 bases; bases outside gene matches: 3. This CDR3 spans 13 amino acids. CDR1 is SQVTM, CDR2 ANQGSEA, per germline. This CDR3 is CSVERTGNYGYTF. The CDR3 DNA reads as TGCAGCGTTGAGCGGACAGGAAACTATGGCTACACCTTC.

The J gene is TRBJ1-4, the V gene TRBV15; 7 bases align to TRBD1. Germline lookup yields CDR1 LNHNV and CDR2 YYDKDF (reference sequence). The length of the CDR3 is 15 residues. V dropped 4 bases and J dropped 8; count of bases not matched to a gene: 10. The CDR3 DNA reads TGTGCCACCAGCACCGAAACAGGGGTCCCCGAAAAACTGTTTTTT. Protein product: CATSTETGVPEKLFF.

The CDR3 region is CASSPHDPHLKAEAFF. DNA of the CDR3: TGTGCCAGCTCACCACACGATCCGCATTTGAAGGCTGAAGCTTTCTTT. The V and J genes are TRBV18 and TRBJ1-1; D remains unclear. CDR3 length equals 16 residues. The V end lost 1 base, the J end lost 6 bases, and 18 bases lay between the germline ends. Per germline, CDR1 KGHSH and CDR2 LQKENI.

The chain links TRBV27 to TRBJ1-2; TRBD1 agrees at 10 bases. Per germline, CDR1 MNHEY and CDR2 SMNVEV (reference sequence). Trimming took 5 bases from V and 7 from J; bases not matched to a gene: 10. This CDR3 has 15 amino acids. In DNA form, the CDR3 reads TGTGCCAGCAGTACCCGGGACAGGGGAAGGGGTGGCTACACCTTC. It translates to CASSTRDRGRGGYTF.

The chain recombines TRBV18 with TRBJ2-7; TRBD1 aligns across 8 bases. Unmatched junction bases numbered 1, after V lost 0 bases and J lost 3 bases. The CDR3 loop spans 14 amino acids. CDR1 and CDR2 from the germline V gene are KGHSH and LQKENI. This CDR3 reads CASSPPGQDYEQYF. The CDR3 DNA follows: TGTGCCAGCTCACCACCGGGACAGGACTACGAGCAGTACTTC.

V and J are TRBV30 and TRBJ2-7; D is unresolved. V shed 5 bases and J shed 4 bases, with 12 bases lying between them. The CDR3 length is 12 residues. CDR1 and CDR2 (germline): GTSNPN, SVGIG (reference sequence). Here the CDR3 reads CAWATHGYEQYF. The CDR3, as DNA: TGTGCCTGGGCGACTCACGGGTACGAGCAGTACTTC.

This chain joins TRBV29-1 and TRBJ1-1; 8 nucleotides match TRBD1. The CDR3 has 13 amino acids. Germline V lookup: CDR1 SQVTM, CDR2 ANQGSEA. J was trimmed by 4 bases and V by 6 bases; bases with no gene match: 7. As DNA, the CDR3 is TGCAGCGTCTCACAGGGGGGGAGCACTGAAGCTTTCTTT. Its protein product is CSVSQGGSTEAFF.

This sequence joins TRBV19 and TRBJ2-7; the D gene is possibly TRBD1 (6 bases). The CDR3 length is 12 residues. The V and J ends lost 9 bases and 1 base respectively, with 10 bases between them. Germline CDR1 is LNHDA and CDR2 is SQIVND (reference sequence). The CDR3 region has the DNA TGTGCCAGCAGAGGACAGTCCTACGAGCAGTACTTC. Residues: CASRGQSYEQYF.

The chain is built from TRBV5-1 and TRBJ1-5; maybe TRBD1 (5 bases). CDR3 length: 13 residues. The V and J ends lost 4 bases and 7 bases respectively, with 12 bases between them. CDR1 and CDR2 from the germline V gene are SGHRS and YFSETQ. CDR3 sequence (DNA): TGCGCCAGCAGCCAAGGGACGGAGCAGCCCCAGCATTTT. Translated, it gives CASSQGTEQPQHF.

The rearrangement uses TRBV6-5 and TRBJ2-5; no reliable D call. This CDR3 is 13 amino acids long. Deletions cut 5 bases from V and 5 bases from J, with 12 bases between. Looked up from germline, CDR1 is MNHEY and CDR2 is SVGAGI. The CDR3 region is CASSTAMGETQYF. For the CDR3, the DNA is TGTGCCAGCAGTACAGCAATGGGGGAGACCCAGTACTTC.

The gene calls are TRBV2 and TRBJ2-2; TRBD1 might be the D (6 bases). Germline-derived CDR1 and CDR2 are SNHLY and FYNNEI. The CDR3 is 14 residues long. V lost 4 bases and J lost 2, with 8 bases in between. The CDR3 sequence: CASSGQVNTGELFF. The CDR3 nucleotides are TGTGCCAGCAGTGGACAGGTCAACACCGGGGAGCTGTTTTTT.

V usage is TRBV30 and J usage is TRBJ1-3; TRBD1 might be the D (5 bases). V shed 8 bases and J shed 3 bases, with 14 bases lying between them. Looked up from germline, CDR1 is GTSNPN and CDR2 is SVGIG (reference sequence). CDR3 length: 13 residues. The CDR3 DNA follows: TGTGCCAGTCAGGGTGGTTTTGGAAACACCATATATTTT. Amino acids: CASQGGFGNTIYF.

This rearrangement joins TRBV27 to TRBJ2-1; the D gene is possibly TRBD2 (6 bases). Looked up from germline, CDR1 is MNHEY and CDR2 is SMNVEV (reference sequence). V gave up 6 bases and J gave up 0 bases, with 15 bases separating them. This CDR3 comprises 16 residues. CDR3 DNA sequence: TGTGCCAGCAGCCGCTATACTAGCAACTCCTACAATGAGCAGTTCTTC. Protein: CASSRYTSNSYNEQFF.

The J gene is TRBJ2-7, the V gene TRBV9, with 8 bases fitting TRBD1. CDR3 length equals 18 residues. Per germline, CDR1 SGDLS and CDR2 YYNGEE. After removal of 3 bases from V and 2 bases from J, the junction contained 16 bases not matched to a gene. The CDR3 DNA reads TGTGCCAGCAGCGCGACCGGGACAGGCGAGTGGGGGACCTACGAGCAGTACTTC. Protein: CASSATGTGEWGTYEQYF.

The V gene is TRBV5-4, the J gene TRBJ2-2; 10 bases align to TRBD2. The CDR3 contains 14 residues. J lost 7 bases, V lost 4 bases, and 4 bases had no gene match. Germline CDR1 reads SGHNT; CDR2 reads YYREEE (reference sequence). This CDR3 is CASSPGLAFGELFF. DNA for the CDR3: TGTGCCAGCAGCCCGGGACTAGCGTTCGGGGAGCTGTTTTTT.

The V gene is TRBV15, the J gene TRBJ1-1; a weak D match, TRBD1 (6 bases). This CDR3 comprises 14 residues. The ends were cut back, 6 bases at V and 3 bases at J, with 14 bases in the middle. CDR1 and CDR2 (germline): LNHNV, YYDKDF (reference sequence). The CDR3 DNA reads TGTGCCACCAGTGTGGTAAGGGGGGACACTGAAGCTTTCTTT. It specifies CATSVVRGDTEAFF.

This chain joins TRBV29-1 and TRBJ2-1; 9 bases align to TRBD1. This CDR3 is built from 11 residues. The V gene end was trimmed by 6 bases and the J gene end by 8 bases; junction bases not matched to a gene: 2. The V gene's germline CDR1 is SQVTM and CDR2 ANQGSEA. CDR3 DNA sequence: TGCAGCGTGGGACAGGGCCATGAGCAGTTCTTC. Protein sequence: CSVGQGHEQFF.

This CDR3 reads CASSFIGSGREQYF. The DNA for the CDR3 is TGTGCCAGCAGTTTCATAGGGAGCGGGCGCGAGCAGTACTTC. This chain links TRBV28 with TRBJ2-7, with D possibly matching TRBD2 (6 bases). Deletions cut 3 bases from V and 6 bases from J, with 15 bases between. Germline assignment: CDR1 MDHEN and CDR2 SYDVKM. CDR3 length equals 14 residues.